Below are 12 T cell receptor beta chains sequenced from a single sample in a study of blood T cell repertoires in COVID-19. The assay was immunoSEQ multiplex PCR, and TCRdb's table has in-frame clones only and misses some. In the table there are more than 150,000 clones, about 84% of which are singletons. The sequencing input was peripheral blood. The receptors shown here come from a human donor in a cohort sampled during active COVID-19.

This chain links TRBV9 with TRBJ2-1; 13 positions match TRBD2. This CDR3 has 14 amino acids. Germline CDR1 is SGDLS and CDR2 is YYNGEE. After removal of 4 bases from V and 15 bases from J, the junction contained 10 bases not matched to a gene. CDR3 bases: TGTGCCAGCAGCATGCGGACTAGCGGGGGCCGACTGTTCTTC. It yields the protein CASSMRTSGGRLFF. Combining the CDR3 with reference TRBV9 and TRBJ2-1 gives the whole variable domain DSGVTQTPKHLITATGQRVTLRCSPRSGDLSVYWYQQSLDQGLQFLIQYYNGEERAKGNILERFSAQQFPDLHSELNLSSLELGDSALYFCASSMRTSGGRLFFGPGTRLTVL.

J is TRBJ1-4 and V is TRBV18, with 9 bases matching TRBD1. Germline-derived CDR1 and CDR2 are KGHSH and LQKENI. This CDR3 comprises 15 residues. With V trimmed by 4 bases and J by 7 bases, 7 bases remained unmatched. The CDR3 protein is CASSLRQGVGEKLFF. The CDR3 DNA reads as TGTGCCAGCTCACTCCGACAGGGGGTCGGTGAAAAACTGTTTTTT.

This chain's CDR3 is CASSQRTGRDTEAFF. Here the CDR3 DNA reads TGTGCCAGCAGCCAAAGGACAGGGAGGGACACTGAAGCTTTCTTT. The V and J genes are TRBV7-8 and TRBJ1-1, with 8 bases that match TRBD1. Germline trimming cut 5 bases from V and 3 bases from J; bases unmatched to any gene: 8. There are 15 residues in the CDR3. Germline loops: CDR1 SGHVS, CDR2 FQNEAQ.

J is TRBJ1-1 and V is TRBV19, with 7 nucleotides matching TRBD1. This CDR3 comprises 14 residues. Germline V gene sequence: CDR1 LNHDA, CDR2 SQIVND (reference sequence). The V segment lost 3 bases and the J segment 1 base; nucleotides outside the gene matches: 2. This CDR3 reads CASSMDRTNTEAFF. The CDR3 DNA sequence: TGTGCCAGTAGTATGGACAGGACGAACACTGAAGCTTTCTTT.

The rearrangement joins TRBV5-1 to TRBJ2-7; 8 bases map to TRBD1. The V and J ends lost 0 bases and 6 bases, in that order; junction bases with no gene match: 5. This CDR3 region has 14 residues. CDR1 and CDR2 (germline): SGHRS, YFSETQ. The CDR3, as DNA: TGCGCCAGCAGCTTGGCCAGGACAGGGACCGAGCAGTACTTC. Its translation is CASSLARTGTEQYF.

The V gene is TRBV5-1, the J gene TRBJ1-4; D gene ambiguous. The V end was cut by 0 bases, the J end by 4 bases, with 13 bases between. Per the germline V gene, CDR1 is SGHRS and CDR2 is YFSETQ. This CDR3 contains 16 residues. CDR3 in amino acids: CASSLAPAEVNEKLFF. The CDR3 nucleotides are TGCGCCAGCAGCTTGGCTCCGGCGGAGGTTAATGAAAAACTGTTTTTT.

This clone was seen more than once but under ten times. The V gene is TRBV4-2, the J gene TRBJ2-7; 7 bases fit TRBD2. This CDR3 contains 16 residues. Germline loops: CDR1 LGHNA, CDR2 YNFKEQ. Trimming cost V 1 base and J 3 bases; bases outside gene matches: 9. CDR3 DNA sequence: TGTGCCAGCAGCCAAGTCTCGGAGCGGGGAAACTACGAGCAGTACTTC. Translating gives CASSQVSERGNYEQYF.

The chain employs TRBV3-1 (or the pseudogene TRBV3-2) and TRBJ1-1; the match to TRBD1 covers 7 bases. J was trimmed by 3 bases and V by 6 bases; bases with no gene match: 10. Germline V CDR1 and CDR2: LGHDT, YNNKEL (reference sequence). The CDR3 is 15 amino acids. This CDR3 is CASSGKGGEYTEAFF. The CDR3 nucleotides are TGTGCCAGCAGTGGTAAAGGGGGCGAGTACACTGAAGCTTTCTTT.

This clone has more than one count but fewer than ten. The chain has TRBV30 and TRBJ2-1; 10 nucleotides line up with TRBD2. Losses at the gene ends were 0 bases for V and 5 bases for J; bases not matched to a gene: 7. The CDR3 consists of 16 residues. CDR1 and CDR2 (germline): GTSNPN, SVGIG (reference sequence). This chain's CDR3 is CAWSVEASGGHNEQFF. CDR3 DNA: TGTGCCTGGAGTGTAGAGGCTAGCGGGGGTCACAATGAGCAGTTCTTC.

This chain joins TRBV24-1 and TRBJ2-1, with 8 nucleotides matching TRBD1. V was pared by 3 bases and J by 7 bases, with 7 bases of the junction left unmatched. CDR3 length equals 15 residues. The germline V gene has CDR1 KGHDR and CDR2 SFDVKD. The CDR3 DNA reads TGTGCCACCAGTGATACGACAGGGGATAGGAATGAGCAGTTCTTC. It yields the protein CATSDTTGDRNEQFF.

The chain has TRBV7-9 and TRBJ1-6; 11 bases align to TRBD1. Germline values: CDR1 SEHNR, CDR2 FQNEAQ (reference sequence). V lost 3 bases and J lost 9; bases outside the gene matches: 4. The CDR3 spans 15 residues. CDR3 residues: CASSFGQGAISPLHF. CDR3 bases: TGTGCCAGCAGCTTTGGACAGGGGGCGATTTCACCCCTCCACTTT.

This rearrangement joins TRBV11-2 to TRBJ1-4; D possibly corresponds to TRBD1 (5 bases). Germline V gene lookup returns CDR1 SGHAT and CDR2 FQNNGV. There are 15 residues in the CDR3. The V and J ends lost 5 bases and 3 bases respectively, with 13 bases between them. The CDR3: CASSQGGTPNEKLFF. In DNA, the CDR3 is TGTGCCAGCAGCCAAGGAGGGACTCCTAATGAAAAACTGTTTTTT.